This T cell receptor (beta chain) was recorded in a study of cytomegalovirus exposure and HLA in healthy donors. Findings of the study overall: A missense variant in DCLRE1C was later tied to TCR beta V- and J-gene trimming. In an earlier analysis, productive rearrangement rates for most beta V segments clustered near 87% or 30%. Roughly uniform sequencing depth across donors was assumed, possibly incorrectly.

Primers: 60 Vbeta forward and 13 Jbeta reverse. Original analysis: Later, 80 million or so unique TCR beta chains were counted in an analysis, and approximately 10 million of them were shared. Assay: immunoSEQ multiplex PCR; the TCRdb copy retains only in-frame clones and omits some. V and J calls plus clone size are reproduced from that table; the DNA served to infer D and trimming. The sample shows 310,000 or so clones, roughly 89% of them seen only once. The germline V gene has CDR1 WSHSY and CDR2 SAAADI. This CDR3 spans 16 amino acids. Between the trimmed V and J ends, which lost 4 bases and 0 bases, there was a span of 15 bases. Regarding this clone: The antigen is unknown.

The sequencing input was PBMCs. The J gene is TRBJ1-1, the V gene TRBV10-2; TRBD1 might be the D (6 bases). The clonotype originates from a woman aged 18-29 years in good health and CMV-seronegative. The CDR3 DNA reads as TGCGCCAGCAGTGTCGTACAGGGAGGGATGAACACTGAAGCTTTCTTT. Amino acid sequence: CASSVVQGGMNTEAFF.